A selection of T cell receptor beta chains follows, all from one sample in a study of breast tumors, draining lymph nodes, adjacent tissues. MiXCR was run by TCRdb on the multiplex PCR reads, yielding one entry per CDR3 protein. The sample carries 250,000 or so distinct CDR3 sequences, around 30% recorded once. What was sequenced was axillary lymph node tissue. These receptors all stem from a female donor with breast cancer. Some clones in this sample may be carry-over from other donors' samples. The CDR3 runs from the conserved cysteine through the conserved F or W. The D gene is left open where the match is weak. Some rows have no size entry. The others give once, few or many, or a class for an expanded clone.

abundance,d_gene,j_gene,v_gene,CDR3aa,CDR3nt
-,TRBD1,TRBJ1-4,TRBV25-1,CASSAAQGTGEGLNEKLFF,TGTGCCAGCAGTGCTGCACAAGGGACAGGGGAAGGGCTGAATGAAAAACTGTTTTTT
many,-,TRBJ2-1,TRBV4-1,CASSQVGRQFNEQFF,TGCGCCAGCAGCCAAGTGGGGCGGCAGTTCAATGAGCAGTTCTTC
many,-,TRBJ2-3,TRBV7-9,CASSPSSATQYF,TGTGCCAGCAGCCCGAGCTCGGCGACGCAGTATTTT
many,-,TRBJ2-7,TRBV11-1,CASSSDSTYEQYF,TGTGCCAGCAGCTCTGACAGTACCTACGAGCAGTACTTC
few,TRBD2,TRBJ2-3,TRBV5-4,CASSLEASGCTDTQYF,TGTGCCAGCAGCTTGGAGGCTAGCGGGTGCACAGATACGCAGTATTTT
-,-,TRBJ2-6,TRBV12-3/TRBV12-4,CASRAGSTSGANVLTF,TGTGCCAGCAGGGCGGGCAGCACCTCTGGGGCCAACGTCCTGACTTTC
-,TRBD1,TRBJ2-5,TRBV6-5,CASSPLPRTGGQETQYF,TGTGCCAGCAGCCCTCTCCCCCGGACAGGGGGCCAAGAGACCCAGTACTTC
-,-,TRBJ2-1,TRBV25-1,CASSEWGPQSCEQFF,TGTGCCAGCAGTGAATGGGGACCCCAATCATGTGAGCAGTTCTTC
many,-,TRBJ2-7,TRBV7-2,CASSPRLRTNPYEQYF,TGTGCCAGCAGCCCCCGCCTCCGGACGAATCCCTACGAGCAGTACTTC
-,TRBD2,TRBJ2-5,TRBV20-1,CSASQGLVGPTQYF,TGCAGTGCTAGCCAGGGACTAGTCGGACCGACCCAGTACTTC
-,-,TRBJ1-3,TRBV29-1,CSVSWTQTESYF,TGCAGCGTTTCGTGGACTCAAACCGAGTCATATTTT
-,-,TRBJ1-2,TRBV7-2,CASSLEGRGGGYTF,TGTGCCAGCAGCTTAGAGGGTAGGGGCGGCGGCTACACCTTC
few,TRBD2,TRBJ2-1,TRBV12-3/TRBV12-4,CASSPLRGLAGEFEQFF,TGTGCCAGCAGTCCCCTCCGAGGGCTAGCGGGAGAGTTTGAGCAGTTCTTC
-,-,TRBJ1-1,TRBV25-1,CASIEGGDTEAFF,TGTGCCAGCATCGAGGGAGGGGACACTGAAGCTTTCTTT
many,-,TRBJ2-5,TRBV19,CASSIGGPGLARKETQYF,TGTGCCAGTAGTATAGGGGGGCCGGGACTCGCCCGGAAAGAGACCCAGTACTTC
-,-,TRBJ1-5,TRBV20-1,CSARDQMALATGAVNQPQHF,TGCAGTGCTAGAGACCAAATGGCGTTGGCTACCGGGGCGGTCAATCAGCCCCAGCATTTT
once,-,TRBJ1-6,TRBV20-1,CSAREPGLSTAPLHF,TGCAGTGCTAGAGAGCCGGGACTCTCCACGGCACCCCTCCACTTT
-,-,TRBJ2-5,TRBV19,CASTVGRLQSGETQYF,TGTGCCAGTACGGTGGGGAGGCTCCAGAGCGGGGAGACCCAGTACTTC
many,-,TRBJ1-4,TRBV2,CASSAGQSGEKLFF,TGTGCCAGCAGTGCGGGGCAGAGTGGTGAAAAACTGTTTTTT
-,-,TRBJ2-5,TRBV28,CASSLMSGTFKVTQYF,TGTGCCAGCAGTTTGATGAGCGGAACCTTTAAGGTGACCCAGTACTTC
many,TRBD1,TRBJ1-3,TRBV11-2,CASSMDRGSGNTIYF,TGTGCCAGCAGCATGGACAGGGGGTCTGGAAACACCATATATTTT
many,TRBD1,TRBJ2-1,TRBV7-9,CASSQPGQAYNEQFF,TGTGCCAGCAGCCAACCGGGACAGGCCTACAATGAGCAGTTCTTC
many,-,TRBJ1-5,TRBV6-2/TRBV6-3,CASSPTGYRNQPQHF,TGTGCCAGCAGTCCCACAGGGTACCGGAATCAGCCCCAGCATTTT
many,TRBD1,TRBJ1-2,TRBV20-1,CSAGQGGDYGYTF,TGCAGTGCAGGACAGGGGGGAGACTATGGCTACACCTTC
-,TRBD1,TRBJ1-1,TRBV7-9,CASSLLGTGVEAFF,TGTGCCAGCAGCTTATTGGGTACAGGGGTTGAAGCTTTCTTT
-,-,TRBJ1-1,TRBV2,CASSDWGPNTKAFF,TGTGCCAGCAGTGATTGGGGCCCGAACACTAAAGCTTTCTTT
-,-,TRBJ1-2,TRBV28,CASSTPTPYGYTF,TGTGCCAGCAGTACCCCCACCCCTTATGGCTACACCTTC
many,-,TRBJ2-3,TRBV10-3,CAIRVGPTDTQYF,TGTGCCATCAGGGTGGGGCCCACAGATACGCAGTATTTT
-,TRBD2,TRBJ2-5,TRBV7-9,CASSLEAGEAQYF,TGTGCCAGCAGCTTAGAGGCGGGGGAGGCCCAGTACTTC
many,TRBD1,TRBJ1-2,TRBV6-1,CASSPSTGSDYGYTF,TGTGCCAGCAGTCCTTCGACAGGGTCGGACTATGGCTACACCTTC
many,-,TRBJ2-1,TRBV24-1,CATSDTLGHRGGGASYNEQFF,TGTGCCACCAGTGATACCCTCGGGCACCGGGGTGGGGGGGCCTCCTACAATGAGCAGTTCTTC
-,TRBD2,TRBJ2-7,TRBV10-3,CAISGLAGVIEQYF,TGTGCCATCAGTGGACTAGCGGGAGTAATCGAGCAGTACTTC
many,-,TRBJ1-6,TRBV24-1,CATSPGRVNSPLHF,TGTGCCACCAGCCCCGGACGGGTAAATTCACCCCTCCACTTT
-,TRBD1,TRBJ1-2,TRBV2,CAGSVGTGNGYTF,TGTGCCGGCAGTGTTGGGACAGGGAATGGCTACACCTTC
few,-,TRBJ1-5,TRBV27,CASNGDGSNQPQHF,TGTGCCAGCAACGGGGACGGTTCAAATCAGCCCCAGCATTTT
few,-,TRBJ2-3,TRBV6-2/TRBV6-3,CASSYTGGSTDTQYF,TGTGCCAGCAGTTACACCGGGGGCAGCACAGATACGCAGTATTTT
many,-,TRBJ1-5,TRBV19,CASRGKEGTSNQPQHF,TGTGCCAGTAGGGGCAAAGAGGGAACCAGCAATCAGCCCCAGCATTTT
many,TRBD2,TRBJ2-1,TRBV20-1,CSARASLLGLREGDEQFF,TGCAGTGCTAGAGCTTCCCTCTTGGGTTTGCGGGAGGGCGATGAGCAGTTCTTC